The clone carrying this T cell receptor beta chain showed up many times. What it binds is not known. This entry comes from a study of tumor and adjacent non-tumor tissue in lung cancer. Study background: The cohort had 12 to 13 adenocarcinoma, a couple of squamous cell and 1 small cell patients. On average, productive TCRbeta reads reached around 4 million per sample. Study-wide findings and caveats: Compared with tumor, normal lung showed significantly lower TCR diversity. Tumor TCR diversity, when higher, was linked to shorter survival.

RNA was extracted from bulk tissue without any cell sorting. More than 3 cm separated this lung sample from the edge of the tumor. Three rounds of nested PCR, following a modified ARM-PCR protocol, produced the TCRbeta library. TCRdb re-called the multiplex PCR reads with MiXCR, one entry per CDR3 protein. Of some 100,000 distinct CDR3 sequences listed, approximately 60% are singletons. What was sequenced was distant non-tumor lung tissue. This TCR was sampled from a man aged 25-45 years with non-small cell lung cancer.

In DNA, the CDR3 is TGCAGTGCTAGTACTAGGGTGGTGGAGACCCAGTACTTC. Translated: CSASTRVVETQYF. The rearrangement uses TRBV20-1 and TRBJ2-5; D is perhaps TRBD2 (5 bases). The CDR3 runs to 13 residues. Trimming cost V 3 bases and J 5 bases, with 13 bases left between them. Germline CDR1 DFQATT, CDR2 SNEGSKA (reference sequence).